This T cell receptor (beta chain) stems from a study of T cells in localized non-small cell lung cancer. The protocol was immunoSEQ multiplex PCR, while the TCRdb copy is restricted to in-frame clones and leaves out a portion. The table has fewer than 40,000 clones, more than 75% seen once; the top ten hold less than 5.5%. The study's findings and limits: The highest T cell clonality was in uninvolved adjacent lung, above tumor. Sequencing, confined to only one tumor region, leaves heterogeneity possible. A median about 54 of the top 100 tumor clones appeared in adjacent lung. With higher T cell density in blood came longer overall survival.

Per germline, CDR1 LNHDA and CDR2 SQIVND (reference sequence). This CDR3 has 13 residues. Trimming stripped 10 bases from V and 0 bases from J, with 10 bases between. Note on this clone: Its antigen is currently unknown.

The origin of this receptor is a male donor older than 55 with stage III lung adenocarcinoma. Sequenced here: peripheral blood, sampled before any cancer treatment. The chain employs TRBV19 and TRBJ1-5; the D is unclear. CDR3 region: CATSRDSNQPQHF. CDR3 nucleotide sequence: TGTGCCACCTCTAGGGATAGCAATCAGCCCCAGCATTTT.